The rows below give T cell receptor beta chains drawn from one sample of a study of blood T cells in healthy people across ages. TCRdb passed the 5' RACE reads through MiXCR, listing each CDR3 protein once. The sample lists about 640,000 distinct CDR3 sequences, less than 35% occurring once. The sample comprised blood. These receptors all stem from a woman of 80 years or more in good health. The CDR3 runs from the conserved cysteine through the conserved F or W. The D gene is left open where the match is weak. Size is stated for part of the rows, as once, few or many counts, or as a class when the clone is expanded.

j_call v_call clone_size d_call cdr3_aa cdr3_nt
TRBJ2-3 TRBV12-3/TRBV12-4 many - CASSFGQGRTDTQYF TGTGCCAGCAGTTTCGGGCAGGGTAGGACAGATACGCAGTATTTT
TRBJ2-7 TRBV4-1 many - CASSPLDGRISYEQYF TGCGCCAGCAGCCCCCTGGACGGACGGATCTCCTACGAGCAGTACTTC
TRBJ2-7 TRBV7-2 - - CASSLEGRMAYEQYF TGTGCCAGCAGCTTAGAGGGACGGATGGCCTACGAGCAGTACTTC
TRBJ2-7 TRBV27 many - CASSRRLTGGHEQYF TGTGCCAGCAGTCGAAGGCTGACAGGAGGACACGAGCAGTACTTC
TRBJ2-1 TRBV12-3/TRBV12-4 once - CASSLSSLGTQQFF TGTGCCAGCAGTTTATCCTCCCTAGGAACACAGCAGTTCTTC
TRBJ1-1 TRBV20-1 - - CSAGQGPNTEAFF TGCAGTGCTGGCCAGGGCCCGAACACTGAAGCTTTCTTT
TRBJ2-2 TRBV12-3/TRBV12-4 many - CASSLKTGELFF TGTGCCAGCAGTTTAAAAACCGGGGAGCTGTTTTTT
TRBJ1-6 TRBV5-1 few - CASSLVGDNSPLHF TGCGCCAGCAGCTTGGTGGGGGATAATTCACCCCTCCACTTT
TRBJ1-4 TRBV5-6 many - CASSSSGLWEKLFF TGTGCCAGCAGCTCATCAGGCCTATGGGAAAAACTGTTTTTT
TRBJ2-7 TRBV7-6 many - CASSFDSNSPYEQYF TGTGCCAGCAGCTTCGACAGTAACTCCCCGTACGAGCAGTACTTC
TRBJ1-5 TRBV5-5 - TRBD1 CAGSLGQVHQPQHF TGTGCCGGCAGCCTCGGACAGGTTCATCAGCCCCAGCATTTT
TRBJ2-7 TRBV30 many - CAWSNGDPPYEQYF TGTGCCTGGAGTAACGGAGATCCCCCCTACGAGCAGTACTTC
TRBJ2-3 TRBV6-1 many TRBD2 CASSPLAGGSTQYF TGTGCCAGCAGTCCCCTAGCGGGGGGCTCAACGCAGTATTTT
TRBJ1-5 TRBV6-5 - - CASSYSRGDNQPQHF TGTGCCAGCAGTTACTCGCGGGGGGACAATCAGCCCCAGCATTTT
TRBJ2-5 TRBV4-2 many - CASSQRPKETQYF TGTGCCAGCAGCCAGAGACCGAAAGAGACCCAGTACTTC
TRBJ2-3 TRBV5-1 many TRBD2 CASSARGLAGVDTQYF TGCGCCAGCAGCGCGCGGGGACTAGCGGGTGTGGATACGCAGTATTTT
TRBJ2-5 TRBV20-1 many - CSALNFLDYQETQYF TGCAGTGCCCTTAACTTTCTGGACTACCAAGAGACCCAGTACTTC
TRBJ1-1 TRBV7-2 - - CASSLRTKAFF TGTGCCAGCAGCTTAAGAACTAAAGCTTTCTTT